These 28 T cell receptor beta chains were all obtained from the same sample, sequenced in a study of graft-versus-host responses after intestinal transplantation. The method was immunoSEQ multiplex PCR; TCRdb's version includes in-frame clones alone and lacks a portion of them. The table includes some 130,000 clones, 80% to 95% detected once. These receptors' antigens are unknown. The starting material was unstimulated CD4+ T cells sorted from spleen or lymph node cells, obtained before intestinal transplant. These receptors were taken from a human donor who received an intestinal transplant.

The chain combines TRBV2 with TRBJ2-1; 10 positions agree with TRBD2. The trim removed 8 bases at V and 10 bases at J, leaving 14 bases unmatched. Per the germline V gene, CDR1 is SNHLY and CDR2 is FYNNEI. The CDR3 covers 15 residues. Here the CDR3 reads CASLFTSGTWGEQFF. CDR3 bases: TGTGCCAGCCTATTCACTAGCGGGACGTGGGGGGAGCAGTTCTTC. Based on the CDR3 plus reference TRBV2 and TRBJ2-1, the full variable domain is EPEVTQTPSHQVTQMGQEVILRCVPISNHLYFYWYRQILGQKVEFLVSFYNNEISEKSEIFDDQFSVERPDGSNFTLKIRSTKLEDSAMYFCASLFTSGTWGEQFFGPGTRLTVL.

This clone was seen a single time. In DNA form, the CDR3 reads TGTGCCAGCTCTGAGGGGGTAACCTACGAGCAGTACTTC. It is translated as CASSEGVTYEQYF. The chain couples TRBV18 to TRBJ2-7; D possibly corresponds to TRBD1 (6 bases). CDR3 length: 13 amino acids. V was clipped by 6 bases and J by 2 bases, with 11 bases between them. Germline CDR1 and CDR2: KGHSH and LQKENI. The entire variable domain, with the rest obtained from reference TRBV18 and TRBJ2-7, is as follows: NAGVMQNPRHLVRRRGQEARLRCSPMKGHSHVYWYRQLPEEGLKFMVYLQKENIIDESGMPKERFSAEFPKEGPSILRIQQVVRGDSAAYFCASSEGVTYEQYFGPGTRLTVT.

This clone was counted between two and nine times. CDR3 protein: CASSRTRGRPHTGELFF. CDR3 sequence (DNA): TGTGCCAGCAGCCGGACGCGGGGGAGGCCACACACCGGGGAGCTGTTTTTT. The chain joins TRBV2 to TRBJ2-2; TRBD2 matches 7 bases. Germline CDR1 and CDR2: SNHLY and FYNNEI. V dropped 6 bases and J dropped 3; count of bases not matched to a gene: 13. The CDR3 is 17 amino acids.

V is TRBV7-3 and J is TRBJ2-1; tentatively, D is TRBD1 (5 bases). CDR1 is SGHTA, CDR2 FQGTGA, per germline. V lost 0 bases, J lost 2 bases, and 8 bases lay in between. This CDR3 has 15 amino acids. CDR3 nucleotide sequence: TGTGCCAGCAGCTTAACTGCAGGGACCTACAATGAGCAGTTCTTC. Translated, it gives CASSLTAGTYNEQFF.

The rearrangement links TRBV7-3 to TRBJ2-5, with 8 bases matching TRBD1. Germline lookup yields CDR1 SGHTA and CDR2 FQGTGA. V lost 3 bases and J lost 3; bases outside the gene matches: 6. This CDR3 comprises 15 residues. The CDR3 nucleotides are TGTGCCAGCAGCTTGGGCAGGGGGCGAGAAGAGACCCAGTACTTC. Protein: CASSLGRGREETQYF.

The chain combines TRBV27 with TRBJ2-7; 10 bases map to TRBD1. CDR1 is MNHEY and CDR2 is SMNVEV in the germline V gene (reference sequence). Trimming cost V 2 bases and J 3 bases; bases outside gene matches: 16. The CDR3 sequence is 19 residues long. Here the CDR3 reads CASSLKSRQGAYANYEQYF. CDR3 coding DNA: TGTGCCAGCAGTTTAAAATCGAGACAGGGGGCTTACGCCAACTACGAGCAGTACTTC.

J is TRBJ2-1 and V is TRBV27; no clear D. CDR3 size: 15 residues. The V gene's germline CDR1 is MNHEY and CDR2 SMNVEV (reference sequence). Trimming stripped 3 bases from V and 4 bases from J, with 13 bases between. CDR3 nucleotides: TGTGCCAGCAGTTTGAAGCCAGCACATTACAATGAGCAGTTCTTC. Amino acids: CASSLKPAHYNEQFF.

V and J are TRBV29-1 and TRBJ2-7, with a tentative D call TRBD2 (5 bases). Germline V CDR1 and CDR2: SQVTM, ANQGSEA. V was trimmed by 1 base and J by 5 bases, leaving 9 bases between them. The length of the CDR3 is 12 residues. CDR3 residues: CSVEAQADEQYF. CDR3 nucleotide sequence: TGCAGCGTTGAAGCTCAAGCGGACGAGCAGTACTTC.

CDR3 residues: CASSSKKRKYQETQYF. The CDR3 coding sequence is TGTGCCAGCAGCTCAAAAAAGCGGAAGTACCAAGAGACCCAGTACTTC. The chain combines TRBV11-2 with TRBJ2-5, with D possibly matching TRBD2 (5 bases). CDR1 and CDR2 from the germline V gene are SGHAT and FQNNGV. Trimming cost V 4 bases and J 0 bases, with 15 bases left between them. The CDR3 totals 16 residues.

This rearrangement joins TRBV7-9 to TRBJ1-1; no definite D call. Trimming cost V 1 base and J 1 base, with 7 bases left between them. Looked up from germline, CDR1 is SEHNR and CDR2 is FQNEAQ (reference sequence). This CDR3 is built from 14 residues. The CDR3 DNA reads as TGTGCCAGCAGCTTAGGGGCAGCGAACACTGAAGCTTTCTTT. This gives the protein CASSLGAANTEAFF.

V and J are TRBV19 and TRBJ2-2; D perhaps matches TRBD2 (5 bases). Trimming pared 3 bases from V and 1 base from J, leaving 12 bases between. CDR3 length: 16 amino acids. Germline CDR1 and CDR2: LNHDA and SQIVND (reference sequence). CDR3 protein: CASSIPDWVNTGELFF. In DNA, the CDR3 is TGTGCCAGTAGTATCCCGGACTGGGTGAACACCGGGGAGCTGTTTTTT.

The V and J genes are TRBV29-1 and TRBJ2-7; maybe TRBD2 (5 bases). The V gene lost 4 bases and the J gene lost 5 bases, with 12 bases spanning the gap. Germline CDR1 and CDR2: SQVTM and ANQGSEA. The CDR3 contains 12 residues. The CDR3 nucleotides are TGCAGCGTTGCCAGCGTCGGGGACGAGCAGTACTTC. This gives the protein CSVASVGDEQYF.

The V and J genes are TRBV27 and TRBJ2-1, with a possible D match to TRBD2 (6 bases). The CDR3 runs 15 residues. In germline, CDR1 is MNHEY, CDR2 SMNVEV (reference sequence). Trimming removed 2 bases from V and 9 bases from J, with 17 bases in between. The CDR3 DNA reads TGTGCCAGCAGTTTAGTGCAAGCGCGGGGTGGTGAGCAGTTCTTC. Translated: CASSLVQARGGEQFF.

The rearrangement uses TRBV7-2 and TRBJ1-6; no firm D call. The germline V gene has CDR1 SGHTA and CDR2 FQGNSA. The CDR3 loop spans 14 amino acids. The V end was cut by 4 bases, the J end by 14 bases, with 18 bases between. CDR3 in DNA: TGTGCCAGCAGCTCAGTTGTCCACGGGATCACCCTCCACTTT. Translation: CASSSVVHGITLHF.

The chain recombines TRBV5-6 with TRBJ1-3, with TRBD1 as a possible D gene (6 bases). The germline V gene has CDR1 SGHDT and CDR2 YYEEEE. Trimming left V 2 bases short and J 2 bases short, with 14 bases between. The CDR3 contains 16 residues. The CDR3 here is CASSLEGDPPGNTIYF. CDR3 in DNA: TGTGCCAGCAGCTTAGAGGGGGACCCCCCTGGAAACACCATATATTTT.

The CDR3, as DNA: TGTGCCAGCAGTTTAGCGGGGGTTTATGGCTACACCTTC. It specifies CASSLAGVYGYTF. This chain links TRBV28 with TRBJ1-2, with D possibly being TRBD1 (5 bases). Trimming shortened V by 2 bases and J by 5 bases, and 9 bases separated the two germline ends. Germline V CDR1 and CDR2: MDHEN, SYDVKM. The CDR3 totals 13 residues.

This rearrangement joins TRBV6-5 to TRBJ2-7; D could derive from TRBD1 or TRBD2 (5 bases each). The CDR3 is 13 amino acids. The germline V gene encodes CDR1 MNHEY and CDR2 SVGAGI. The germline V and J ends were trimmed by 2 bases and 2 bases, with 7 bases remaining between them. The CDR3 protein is CASSYRGPYEQYF. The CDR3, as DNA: TGTGCCAGCAGTTACAGGGGACCCTACGAGCAGTACTTC.

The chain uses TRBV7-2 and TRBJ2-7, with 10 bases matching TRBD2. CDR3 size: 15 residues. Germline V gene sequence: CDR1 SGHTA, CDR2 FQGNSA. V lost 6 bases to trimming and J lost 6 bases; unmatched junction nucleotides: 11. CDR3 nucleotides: TGTGCCAGCAGTCTAAGCGGGAGGGCCCCGGGCGAGCAGTACTTC. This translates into CASSLSGRAPGEQYF.

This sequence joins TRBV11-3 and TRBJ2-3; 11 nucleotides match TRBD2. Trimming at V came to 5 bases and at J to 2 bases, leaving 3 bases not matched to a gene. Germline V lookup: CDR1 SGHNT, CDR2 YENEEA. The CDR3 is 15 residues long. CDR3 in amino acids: CASSRSGRVTDTQYF. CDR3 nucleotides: TGTGCCAGCAGCCGTAGCGGGAGGGTCACAGATACGCAGTATTTT. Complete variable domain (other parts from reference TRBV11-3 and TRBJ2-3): EAGVVQSPRYKIIEKKQPVAFWCNPISGHNTLYWYLQNLGQGPELLIRYENEEAVDDSQLPKDRFSAERLKGVDSTLKIQPAELGDSAVYLCASSRSGRVTDTQYFGPGTRLTVL.

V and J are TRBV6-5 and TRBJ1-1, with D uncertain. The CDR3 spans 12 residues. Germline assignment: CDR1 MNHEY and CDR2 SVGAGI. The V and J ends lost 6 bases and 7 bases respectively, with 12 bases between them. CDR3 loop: CASSPDGYEAFF. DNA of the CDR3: TGTGCCAGCAGCCCCGACGGATATGAAGCTTTCTTT.

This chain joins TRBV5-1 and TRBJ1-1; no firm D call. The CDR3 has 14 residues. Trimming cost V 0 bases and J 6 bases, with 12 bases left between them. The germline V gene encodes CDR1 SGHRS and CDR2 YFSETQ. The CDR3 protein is CASSLAGLEAEAFF. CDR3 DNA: TGCGCCAGCAGCTTGGCCGGCCTGGAGGCTGAAGCTTTCTTT.

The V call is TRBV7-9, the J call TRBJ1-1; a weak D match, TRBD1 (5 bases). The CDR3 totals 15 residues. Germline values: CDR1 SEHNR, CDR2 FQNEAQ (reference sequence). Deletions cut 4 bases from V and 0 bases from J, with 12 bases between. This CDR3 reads CASSSGGWMNTEAFF. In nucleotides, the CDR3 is TGTGCCAGCAGCTCTGGGGGGTGGATGAACACTGAAGCTTTCTTT.

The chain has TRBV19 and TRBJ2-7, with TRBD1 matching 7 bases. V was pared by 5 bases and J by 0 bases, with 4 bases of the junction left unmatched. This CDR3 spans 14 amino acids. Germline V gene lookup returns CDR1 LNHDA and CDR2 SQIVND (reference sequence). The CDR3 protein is CASSRDSLSYEQYF. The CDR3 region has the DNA TGTGCCAGTAGTCGGGACAGCCTCTCCTACGAGCAGTACTTC.

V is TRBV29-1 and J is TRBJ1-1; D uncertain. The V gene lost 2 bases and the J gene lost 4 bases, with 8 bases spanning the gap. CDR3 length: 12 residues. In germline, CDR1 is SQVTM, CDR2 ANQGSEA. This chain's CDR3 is CSVETPGTEAFF. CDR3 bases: TGCAGCGTTGAAACCCCCGGCACTGAAGCTTTCTTT.

The CDR3 DNA sequence: TGTGCCAGCAGCTTAGCCGGGACTAGCGGGAGACCCGAGCAGTTCTTC. Amino acid sequence: CASSLAGTSGRPEQFF. The chain has TRBV7-2 and TRBJ2-1; 14 bases fit TRBD2. This CDR3 is 16 amino acids long. The trim removed 0 bases at V and 10 bases at J, leaving 5 bases unmatched. Germline lookup yields CDR1 SGHTA and CDR2 FQGNSA.

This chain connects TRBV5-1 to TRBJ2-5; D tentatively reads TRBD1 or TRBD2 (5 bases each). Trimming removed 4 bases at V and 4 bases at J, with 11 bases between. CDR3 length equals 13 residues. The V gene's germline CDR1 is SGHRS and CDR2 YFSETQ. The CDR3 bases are TGCGCCAGCAGCCAGGGACGAGGAGAGACCCAGTACTTC. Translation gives CASSQGRGETQYF.

CDR3 in amino acids: CASSQVKSSAYNEQFF. The CDR3 bases are TGTGCCAGCAGCCAAGTCAAATCTTCCGCCTACAATGAGCAGTTCTTC. The chain combines TRBV14 with TRBJ2-1; D is undetermined. Trimming pared 1 base from V and 2 bases from J, leaving 12 bases between. Germline CDR1 SGHDN, CDR2 FVKESK. This CDR3 is built from 16 residues.

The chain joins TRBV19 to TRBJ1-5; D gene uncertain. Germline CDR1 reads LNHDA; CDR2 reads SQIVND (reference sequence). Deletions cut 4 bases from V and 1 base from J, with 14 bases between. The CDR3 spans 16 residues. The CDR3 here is CASSTPKAVSNQPQHF. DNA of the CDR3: TGTGCCAGTAGTACCCCAAAGGCCGTCAGCAATCAGCCCCAGCATTTT.